The clone carrying this T cell receptor beta chain was counted at least ten times. The CDR3 covers 18 residues. With 0 bases removed from V and 0 bases from J, the gap between germline ends came to 17 bases. The germline gives CDR1 KGHSH, CDR2 LQKENI. TCRdb re-called the 5' RACE reads through MiXCR, storing one row per CDR3 protein. The table lists tens of thousands of distinct CDR3 sequences, 15% to 20% of them singletons, with more than 1.4% in the top ten. The data originate from a study of HIV-infected patients and healthy controls. Material for sequencing was CD4+ T cells from blood. This TCR was sampled from a human donor in good health. The chain links TRBV18 to TRBJ1-1, with D maybe TRBD1 (6 bases). The DNA of the CDR3 is TGTGCCAGCTCACCACCTTTAAACCCGGACAGAATGAACACTGAAGCTTTCTTT. The encoded protein is CASSPPLNPDRMNTEAFF.